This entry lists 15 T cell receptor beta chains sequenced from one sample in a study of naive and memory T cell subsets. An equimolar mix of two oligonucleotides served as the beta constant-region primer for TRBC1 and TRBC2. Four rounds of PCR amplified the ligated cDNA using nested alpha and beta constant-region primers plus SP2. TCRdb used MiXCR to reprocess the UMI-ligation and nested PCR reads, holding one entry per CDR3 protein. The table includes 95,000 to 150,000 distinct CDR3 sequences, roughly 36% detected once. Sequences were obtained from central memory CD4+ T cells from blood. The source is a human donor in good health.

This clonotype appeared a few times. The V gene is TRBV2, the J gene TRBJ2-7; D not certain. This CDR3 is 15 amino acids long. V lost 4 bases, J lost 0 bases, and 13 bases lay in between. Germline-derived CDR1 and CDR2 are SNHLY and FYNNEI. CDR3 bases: TGTGCCAGCAGTGTCCGGGCAGGCAGCTCCTACGAGCAGTACTTC. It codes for CASSVRAGSSYEQYF.

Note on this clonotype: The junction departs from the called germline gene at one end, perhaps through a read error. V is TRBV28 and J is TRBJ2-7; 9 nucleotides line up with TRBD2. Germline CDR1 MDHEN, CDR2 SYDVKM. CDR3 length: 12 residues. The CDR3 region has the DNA TGTGCCAGCGTTAGCGGGAGTCAAACCTGGCACTTC. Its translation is CASVSGSQTWHF.

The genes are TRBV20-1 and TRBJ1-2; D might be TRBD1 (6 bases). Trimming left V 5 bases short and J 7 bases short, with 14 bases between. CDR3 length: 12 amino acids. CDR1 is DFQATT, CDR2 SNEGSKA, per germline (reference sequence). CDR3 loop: CSALGGQSGYTF. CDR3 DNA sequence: TGCAGTGCTTTAGGGGGGCAGAGTGGCTACACCTTC.

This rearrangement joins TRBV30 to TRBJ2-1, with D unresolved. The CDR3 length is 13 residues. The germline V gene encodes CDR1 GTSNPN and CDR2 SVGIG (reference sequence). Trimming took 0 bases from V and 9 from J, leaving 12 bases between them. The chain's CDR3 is CAWSVTGLSEQFF. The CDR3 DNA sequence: TGTGCCTGGAGTGTAACGGGTTTGAGTGAGCAGTTCTTC.

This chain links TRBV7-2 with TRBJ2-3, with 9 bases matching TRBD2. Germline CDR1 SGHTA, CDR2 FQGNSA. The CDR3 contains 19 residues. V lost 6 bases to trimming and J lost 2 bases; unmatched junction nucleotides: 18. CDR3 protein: CASSPDRVVAGVVTDTQYF. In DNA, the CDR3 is TGTGCCAGCAGTCCCGATAGGGTGGTAGCGGGAGTTGTCACAGATACGCAGTATTTT.

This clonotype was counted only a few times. As DNA, the CDR3 is TGTGCCAGCAGTCAGACCTGGTCTGGGGCCAACGTCCTGACTTTC. The encoded protein is CASSQTWSGANVLTF. The chain is built from TRBV12-3 or TRBV12-4 and TRBJ2-6; D unclear. This CDR3 comprises 15 residues. Trimming pared 5 bases from V and 1 base from J, leaving 9 bases between.

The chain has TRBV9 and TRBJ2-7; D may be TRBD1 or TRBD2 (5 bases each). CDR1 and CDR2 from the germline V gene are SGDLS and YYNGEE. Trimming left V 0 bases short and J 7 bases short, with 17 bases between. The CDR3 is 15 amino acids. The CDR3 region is CASSVGRPRDEEQYF. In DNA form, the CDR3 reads TGTGCCAGCAGCGTAGGTCGGCCACGGGACGAAGAGCAGTACTTC.

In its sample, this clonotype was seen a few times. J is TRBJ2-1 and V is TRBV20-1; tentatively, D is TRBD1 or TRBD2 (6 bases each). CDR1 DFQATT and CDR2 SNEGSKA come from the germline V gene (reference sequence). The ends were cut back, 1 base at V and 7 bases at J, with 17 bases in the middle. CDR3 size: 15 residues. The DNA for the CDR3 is TGCAGTGCTAGAGCCATTCGGGGGCATAGGAATGAGCAGTTCTTC. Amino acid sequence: CSARAIRGHRNEQFF.

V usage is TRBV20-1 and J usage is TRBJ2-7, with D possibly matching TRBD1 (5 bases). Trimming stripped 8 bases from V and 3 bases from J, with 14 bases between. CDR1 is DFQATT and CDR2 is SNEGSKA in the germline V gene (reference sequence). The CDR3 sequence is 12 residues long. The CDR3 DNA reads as TGCAGTCTGCTGAGACAGAACTACGAGCAGTACTTC. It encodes CSLLRQNYEQYF.

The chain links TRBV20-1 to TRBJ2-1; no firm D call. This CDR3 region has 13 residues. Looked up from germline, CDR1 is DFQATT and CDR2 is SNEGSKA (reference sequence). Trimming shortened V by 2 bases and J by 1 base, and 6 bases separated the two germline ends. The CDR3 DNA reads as TGCAGTGCTAGAAGGAGTTCCTACAATGAGCAGTTCTTC. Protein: CSARRSSYNEQFF.

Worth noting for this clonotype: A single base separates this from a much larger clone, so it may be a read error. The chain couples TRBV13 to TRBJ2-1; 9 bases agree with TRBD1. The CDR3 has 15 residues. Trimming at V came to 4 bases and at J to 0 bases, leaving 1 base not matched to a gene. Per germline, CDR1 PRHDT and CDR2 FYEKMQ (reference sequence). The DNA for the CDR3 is TGTGCCAGCAGCTCGACAGGGGGCTCCTACAATGAGCAGTTCTTC. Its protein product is CASSSTGGSYNEQFF.

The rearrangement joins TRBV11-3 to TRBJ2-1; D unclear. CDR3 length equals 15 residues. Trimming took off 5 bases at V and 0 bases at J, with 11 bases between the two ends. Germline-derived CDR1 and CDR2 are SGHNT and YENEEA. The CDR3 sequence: CASSQESSSYNEQFF. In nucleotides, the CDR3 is TGTGCCAGCAGCCAGGAATCTAGCTCCTACAATGAGCAGTTCTTC.

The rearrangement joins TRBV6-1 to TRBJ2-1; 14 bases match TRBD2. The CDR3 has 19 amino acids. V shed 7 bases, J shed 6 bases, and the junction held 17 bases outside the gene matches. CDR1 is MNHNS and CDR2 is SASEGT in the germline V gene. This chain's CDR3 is CASTYWAGGGLAGGNEQFF. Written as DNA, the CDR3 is TGTGCCAGCACTTACTGGGCAGGGGGAGGACTAGCGGGAGGCAATGAGCAGTTCTTC.

The CDR3 loop reads CASSLDLHTDTQYF. The CDR3 nucleotides read TGTGCCAGCAGCTTAGATTTGCACACAGATACGCAGTATTTT. J is TRBJ2-3 and V is TRBV11-2; D gene uncertain. The germline gives CDR1 SGHAT, CDR2 FQNNGV. This CDR3 comprises 14 residues. V gave up 0 bases and J gave up 2 bases, with 6 bases separating them.

The CDR3 DNA sequence: TGCGCCAGCAGCCAAGATCGCAGGGAATGGGATGAGCAGTTCTTC. This translates into CASSQDRREWDEQFF. The J gene is TRBJ2-1, the V gene TRBV4-1; D is possibly TRBD1 (5 bases). The CDR3 consists of 15 residues. V was pared by 0 bases and J by 8 bases, with 14 bases between. CDR1 MGHRA and CDR2 YSYEKL come from the germline V gene.